A single sample is the source of the 16 T cell receptor beta chains below, sequenced in a study of blood T cell repertoires in COVID-19. Measured with immunoSEQ multiplex PCR; TCRdb has only the in-frame clones, and not every one. The sample comprises 95,000 to 150,000 clones, around 70% of which are singletons, and about 6% rests with the top ten. Sequencing input: peripheral blood. These TCRs come from a man older than 75 with COVID-19, enrolled during active disease.

The chain employs TRBV7-6 and TRBJ1-4; 8 bases map to TRBD1. Trimming took 3 bases from V and 1 from J; bases not matched to a gene: 4. The CDR3 consists of 16 residues. Germline lookup yields CDR1 SGHVS and CDR2 FNYEAQ. CDR3 region: CASSLGQARTNEKLFF. The CDR3 coding sequence is TGTGCCAGCAGCTTGGGACAGGCCAGAACTAATGAAAAACTGTTTTTT.

The CDR3 sequence is CASSSLRTGGNTIYF. The CDR3 DNA reads as TGTGCCAGCAGCTCCTTACGGACGGGGGGAAACACCATATATTTT. J is TRBJ1-3 and V is TRBV5-6; D gene uncertain. The CDR3 contains 15 residues. Trimming left V 3 bases short and J 4 bases short, with 14 bases between. CDR1 is SGHDT, CDR2 YYEEEE, per germline. Together with reference TRBV5-6 and TRBJ1-3, the CDR3 gives the full variable domain: DAGVTQSPTHLIKTRGQQVTLRCSPKSGHDTVSWYQQALGQGPQFIFQYYEEEERQRGNFPDRFSGHQFPNYSSELNVNALLLGDSALYLCASSSLRTGGNTIYFGEGSWLTVV.

The chain employs TRBV7-8 and TRBJ2-7; D is perhaps TRBD2 (5 bases). V was cut by 3 bases and J by 3 bases, with 18 bases left in between. Germline values: CDR1 SGHVS, CDR2 FQNEAQ. The CDR3 consists of 16 residues. The CDR3 reads CASSFLLAARFYEQYF. The CDR3 DNA reads as TGTGCCAGCAGCTTTCTCCTAGCCGCCCGGTTCTACGAGCAGTACTTC. Using reference TRBV7-8 and TRBJ2-7 for the parts outside the CDR3, the full variable domain is GAGVSQSPRYKVAKRGQDVALRCDPISGHVSLFWYQQALGQGPEFLTYFQNEAQLDKSGLPSDRFFAERPEGSVSTLKIQRTQQEDSAVYLCASSFLLAARFYEQYFGPGTRLTVT.

The rearrangement links TRBV6-6 to TRBJ2-1; 9 positions agree with TRBD2. Germline CDR1 is MNHNY and CDR2 is SVGAGI (reference sequence). The CDR3 has 14 residues. J gave up 4 bases and V 7 bases, and 5 bases lay outside the gene matches. CDR3 DNA sequence: TGTGCCAGCATTGCGGGAGGGCCATACAATGAGCAGTTCTTC. It codes for CASIAGGPYNEQFF.

V gene TRBV10-1 combines with J gene TRBJ2-5; TRBD1 is a possible D gene (5 bases). V was clipped by 9 bases and J by 0 bases, with 11 bases between them. This CDR3 is 13 amino acids long. In germline, CDR1 is WNHNN, CDR2 SYGVQD (reference sequence). CDR3 sequence reads: CASLQGDQETQYF. CDR3 nucleotides: TGCGCCAGTCTTCAGGGTGACCAAGAGACCCAGTACTTC.

J is TRBJ2-5 and V is TRBV7-9, with TRBD2 matching 9 bases. With V trimmed by 5 bases and J by 5 bases, 12 bases remained unmatched. The CDR3 totals 16 residues. The V gene's germline CDR1 is SEHNR and CDR2 FQNEAQ (reference sequence). CDR3 amino acids: CASSEGAGGLLETQYF. Written as DNA, the CDR3 is TGTGCCAGCAGCGAAGGGGCGGGAGGGCTCCTGGAGACCCAGTACTTC.

The gene calls are TRBV24-1 and TRBJ2-3, with 11 bases aligning to TRBD1. Germline assignment: CDR1 KGHDR and CDR2 SFDVKD. The V gene end was trimmed by 7 bases and the J gene end by 5 bases; junction bases not matched to a gene: 4. This CDR3 comprises 14 residues. The CDR3, as DNA: TGTGCCACCAGCGGGACAGGGGGTGGAGATACGCAGTATTTT. It translates to CATSGTGGGDTQYF.

The V gene is TRBV2, the J gene TRBJ2-7, with a possible D match to TRBD2 (6 bases). Deletions cut 0 bases from V and 0 bases from J, with 12 bases between. The CDR3 sequence is 16 residues long. CDR1 is SNHLY, CDR2 FYNNEI, per germline. CDR3 sequence reads: CASSEASGWPSYEQYF. The CDR3 DNA is TGTGCCAGCAGTGAAGCCAGCGGGTGGCCCTCCTACGAGCAGTACTTC.

The V gene is TRBV20-1, the J gene TRBJ1-2; D gene unclear. Germline V gives CDR1 DFQATT, CDR2 SNEGSKA (reference sequence). This CDR3 has 12 residues. Trimming took off 3 bases at V and 4 bases at J, with 9 bases between the two ends. CDR3 sequence: CSASPQSYGYTF. CDR3 coding DNA: TGCAGTGCTAGTCCACAGAGCTATGGCTACACCTTC.

The chain employs TRBV18 and TRBJ2-3; D may be TRBD1 (6 bases). The CDR3 loop spans 13 amino acids. The ends were cut back, 6 bases at V and 5 bases at J, with 12 bases in the middle. In germline, CDR1 is KGHSH, CDR2 LQKENI. CDR3 sequence (DNA): TGTGCCAGCTCCCAGGGGAATTTAGATACGCAGTATTTT. Translation gives CASSQGNLDTQYF. Full variable domain (remainder filled in from reference TRBV18 and TRBJ2-3): NAGVMQNPRHLVRRRGQEARLRCSPMKGHSHVYWYRQLPEEGLKFMVYLQKENIIDESGMPKERFSAEFPKEGPSILRIQQVVRGDSAAYFCASSQGNLDTQYFGPGTRLTVL.

This clone was picked up one time. The chain links TRBV7-2 to TRBJ2-7; TRBD1 agrees at 12 bases. Germline-derived CDR1 and CDR2 are SGHTA and FQGNSA. Unmatched junction bases numbered 4, after V lost 5 bases and J lost 5 bases. This CDR3 contains 14 residues. CDR3 DNA: TGTGCCAGCAGCAGGGACAGGGGGCTTGACGAGCAGTACTTC. Its protein product is CASSRDRGLDEQYF.

The gene calls are TRBV10-3 and TRBJ2-1, with a tentative D call TRBD2 (6 bases). Germline lookup yields CDR1 ENHRY and CDR2 SYGVKD. This CDR3 is built from 14 residues. V lost 4 bases and J 10 bases, leaving 17 bases between the germline ends. The CDR3 nucleotides are TGTGCCATCAGTGCTACAACCGGTGGGGGGGAGCAGTTCTTC. Its protein product is CAISATTGGGEQFF.

There are a few counts of this clone. J is TRBJ1-1 and V is TRBV27; D is perhaps TRBD1 (6 bases). Germline V gene data show CDR1 as MNHEY and CDR2 as SMNVEV (reference sequence). Trimming cost V 5 bases and J 1 base, with 11 bases left between them. The CDR3 has 14 residues. The CDR3 DNA is TGTGCCAGCAGTCTACAGGGCGCGAACACTGAAGCTTTCTTT. Its protein is CASSLQGANTEAFF.

The J gene is TRBJ2-3, the V gene TRBV16, with D perhaps matching TRBD2 (5 bases). The CDR3 runs to 13 residues. V was clipped by 5 bases and J by 6 bases, with 12 bases between them. Germline CDR1 KGHSY, CDR2 FQNENV. The CDR3 here is CASSASGMDTQYF. Written as DNA, the CDR3 is TGTGCCAGCAGCGCGTCCGGGATGGATACGCAGTATTTT.

The CDR3 sequence: CASSLGLAGRPGELFF. In DNA form, the CDR3 reads TGTGCCAGCAGCCTGGGACTAGCGGGAAGGCCCGGGGAGCTGTTTTTT. The V call is TRBV7-6, the J call TRBJ2-2; 13 bases match TRBD2. The V gene's germline CDR1 is SGHVS and CDR2 FNYEAQ. V lost 5 bases and J lost 6; bases outside the gene matches: 6. The CDR3 is 16 amino acids.

The genes are TRBV15 and TRBJ1-4, with D perhaps matching TRBD1 (5 bases). Germline CDR1 reads LNHNV; CDR2 reads YYDKDF (reference sequence). Trimming took 6 bases from V and 8 from J, leaving 19 bases between them. There are 15 residues in the CDR3. CDR3 residues: CATSKEDYWGEKLFF. The CDR3 DNA is TGTGCCACCAGTAAAGAGGACTACTGGGGGGAAAAACTGTTTTTT. Looking up the rest from reference TRBV15 and TRBJ1-4 gives the full variable domain: DAMVIQNPRYQVTQFGKPVTLSCSQTLNHNVMYWYQQKSSQAPKLLFHYYDKDFNNEADTPDNFQSRRPNTSFCFLDIRSPGLGDTAMYLCATSKEDYWGEKLFFGSGTQLSVL.